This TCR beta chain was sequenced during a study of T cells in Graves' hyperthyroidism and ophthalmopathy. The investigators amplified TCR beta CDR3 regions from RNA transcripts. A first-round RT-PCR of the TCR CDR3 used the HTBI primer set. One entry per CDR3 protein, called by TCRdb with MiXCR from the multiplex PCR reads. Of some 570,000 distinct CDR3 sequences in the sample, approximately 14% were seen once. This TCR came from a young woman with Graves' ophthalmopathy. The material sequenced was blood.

CDR3 loop: CASSPGASGTYEQYF. DNA of the CDR3: TGCGCCAGCAGCCCCGGGGCTAGCGGGACCTACGAGCAGTACTTC. J is TRBJ2-7 and V is TRBV4-3, with TRBD2 matching over 9 bases. V lost 4 bases and J lost 2; bases outside the gene matches: 6. The germline V gene encodes CDR1 LGHNA and CDR2 YSLEER. CDR3 size: 15 residues.